Following are 29 T cell receptor beta chains from one sample sequenced in a study of OX40 agonist ivuxolimab in advanced cancers. Sequencing used immunoSEQ multiplex PCR; TCRdb keeps in-frame clones, though not all of them. Of about 7,300 clones listed, around 75% were seen once; the top ten hold around 67%. The sample in question was CD4+ or CD8+ T cells sorted from blood, obtained in a trial of the OX40 agonist ivuxolimab. The receptors were sampled from an adult with an advanced solid tumor such as melanoma, head and neck, liver or kidney cancer.

V gene TRBV11-2 combines with J gene TRBJ2-1; D possibly uses TRBD1 or TRBD2 (6 bases each). Trimming took 3 bases from V and 6 from J, leaving 12 bases between them. CDR1 and CDR2 from the germline V gene are SGHAT and FQNNGV. The CDR3 covers 14 residues. The CDR3 DNA follows: TGTGCCAGCAGCTTCGTCGGGGGCGTCAATGAGCAGTTCTTC. Residues: CASSFVGGVNEQFF.

This clone appeared once. This chain joins TRBV30 and TRBJ1-4; no reliable D call. The CDR3 sequence is 15 residues long. Between the trimmed V and J ends, which lost 1 base and 7 bases, there was a span of 16 bases. Germline values: CDR1 GTSNPN, CDR2 SVGIG (reference sequence). The CDR3 loop is CAWSAAIRPIEKLFF. Here the CDR3 DNA reads TGTGCCTGGAGTGCTGCAATCAGGCCTATTGAAAAACTGTTTTTT.

This sequence joins TRBV7-6 and TRBJ1-1, with D hard to call. The CDR3 contains 12 residues. Germline assignment: CDR1 SGHVS and CDR2 FNYEAQ. With 4 bases removed from V and 9 bases from J, the gap between germline ends came to 12 bases. The CDR3 nucleotides are TGTGCCAGCAGCTCGAATCTTGAGAAAGCTTTCTTT. Its translation: CASSSNLEKAFF.

This chain uses TRBV29-1 with TRBJ2-3; 8 bases agree with TRBD2. There are 15 residues in the CDR3. Per germline, CDR1 SQVTM and CDR2 ANQGSEA. With 7 bases clipped from V and 6 bases from J, the junction kept 15 bases outside the gene matches. CDR3 bases: TGCAGCGGGGACGGGACTAGTGGAGTTCTGGATACGCAGTATTTT. Translation: CSGDGTSGVLDTQYF.

The chain joins TRBV18 to TRBJ2-7; D is ambiguous. The CDR3 has 11 residues. Deletions cut 3 bases from V and 4 bases from J, with 4 bases between. Germline assignment: CDR1 KGHSH and CDR2 LQKENI. The CDR3 is CASSPGYEQYF. DNA for the CDR3: TGTGCCAGCTCACCCGGATACGAGCAGTACTTC.

This clone was observed at least ten times. The chain carries TRBV4-2 and TRBJ2-7; 7 positions match TRBD1. CDR3 length: 15 residues. CDR1 and CDR2 (germline): LGHNA, YNFKEQ. V lost 4 bases to trimming and J lost 4 bases; unmatched junction nucleotides: 10. CDR3 DNA sequence: TGTGCCAGCAGCCCCTCCGGGACAGCTCCTTACGAGCAGTACTTC. Amino acid sequence: CASSPSGTAPYEQYF.

CDR3: CASSLLLAGEEQYF. The CDR3, as DNA: TGTGCCAGCAGCTTATTACTAGCGGGGGAGGAGCAGTACTTC. The chain is built from TRBV12-1 and TRBJ2-7; the D call TRBD2 from the table was never checked on the DNA. TRBV12-1 is noted as a pseudogene. The CDR3 covers 14 residues.

The chain links TRBV28 to TRBJ1-4; D gene unclear. The CDR3 consists of 15 residues. V was trimmed by 6 bases and J by 1 base, leaving 12 bases between them. The germline V gene encodes CDR1 MDHEN and CDR2 SYDVKM. The CDR3 spells CASSARGLTNEKLFF. In DNA, the CDR3 is TGTGCCAGCAGCGCCCGCGGTTTAACTAATGAAAAACTGTTTTTT.

The chain uses TRBV7-9 and TRBJ2-1; tentative D call: TRBD1 (5 bases). Per germline, CDR1 SEHNR and CDR2 FQNEAQ (reference sequence). This CDR3 comprises 15 residues. V dropped 5 bases and J dropped 5 bases, with 16 bases sitting between them. For the CDR3, the DNA is TGTGCCAGCAGCCCCCAAGGGGTAGGGGACAATGAGCAGTTCTTC. This sequence encodes CASSPQGVGDNEQFF.

J is TRBJ1-2 and V is TRBV29-1; 8 bases align to TRBD1. The V segment lost 5 bases and the J segment 4 bases; nucleotides outside the gene matches: 3. The length of the CDR3 is 12 residues. The germline V gene has CDR1 SQVTM and CDR2 ANQGSEA. The CDR3 DNA sequence: TGCAGCGTTCCAGGGGGCGTCTATGGCTACACCTTC. Amino acids: CSVPGGVYGYTF. The full variable domain, completed using reference TRBV29-1 and TRBJ1-2, is SAVISQKPSRDICQRGTSLTIQCQVDSQVTMMFWYRQQPGQSLTLIATANQGSEATYESGFVIDKFPISRPNLTFSTLTVSNMSPEDSSIYLCSVPGGVYGYTFGSGTRLTVV.

CDR3 region: CASSLASGYMNTEAFF. The DNA of the CDR3 is TGTGCCAGCAGCTTGGCTTCAGGGTACATGAACACTGAAGCTTTCTTT. The chain is built from TRBV7-2 and TRBJ1-1, with TRBD1 as a possible D gene (5 bases). Germline V gene sequence: CDR1 SGHTA, CDR2 FQGNSA. Trimming stripped 3 bases from V and 0 bases from J, with 14 bases between. The CDR3 loop spans 16 amino acids.

In this sample, this clone turned up a few times. V is TRBV4-2 and J is TRBJ1-5; 7 nucleotides line up with TRBD1. The germline V gene encodes CDR1 LGHNA and CDR2 YNFKEQ. CDR3 length: 16 residues. The junction had 6 bases not matched to a gene; V was cut back by 3 bases and J by 1 base. This CDR3 reads CASSQNQGGSNQPQHF. DNA for the CDR3: TGTGCCAGCAGCCAGAACCAGGGGGGAAGCAATCAGCCCCAGCATTTT.

This clone was found once. V gene TRBV6-6 combines with J gene TRBJ2-5; D may be TRBD1 (6 bases). The V end was cut by 4 bases, the J end by 0 bases, with 15 bases between. The germline gives CDR1 MNHNY, CDR2 SVGAGI (reference sequence). The length of the CDR3 is 16 residues. The CDR3 DNA follows: TGTGCCAGCAGTTTCGCCGGACAGCCTTACCAAGAGACCCAGTACTTC. This encodes CASSFAGQPYQETQYF.

The rearrangement links TRBV29-1 to TRBJ2-2; 10 bases are a match to TRBD1. Germline values: CDR1 SQVTM, CDR2 ANQGSEA. The CDR3 consists of 14 residues. Trimming removed 5 bases from V and 3 bases from J; junction bases left unmatched: 3. In nucleotides, the CDR3 is TGCAGCGTTTCCGGGACAGGGGACACCGGGGAGCTGTTTTTT. Its protein is CSVSGTGDTGELFF.

The chain links TRBV28 to TRBJ2-7; D is perhaps TRBD1 (6 bases). The V end was cut by 3 bases, the J end by 2 bases, with 17 bases between. This CDR3 has 16 residues. Germline V gene sequence: CDR1 MDHEN, CDR2 SYDVKM. CDR3 sequence reads: CASSFPTGLQAYEQYF. The CDR3 region has the DNA TGTGCCAGCAGTTTCCCGACAGGACTCCAAGCCTACGAGCAGTACTTC.

This clone was seen just once. The rearrangement links TRBV11-2 to TRBJ2-5, with D possibly matching TRBD1 (7 bases). This CDR3 has 16 amino acids. Germline CDR1 SGHAT, CDR2 FQNNGV. With 2 bases removed from V and 0 bases from J, the gap between germline ends came to 13 bases. The CDR3 spells CASSLQGGWYQETQYF. In nucleotides, the CDR3 is TGTGCCAGCAGCTTACAGGGGGGTTGGTACCAAGAGACCCAGTACTTC.

The chain is built from TRBV30 and TRBJ2-1; 8 bases are a match to TRBD1. CDR3 length equals 16 residues. The trim removed 2 bases at V and 8 bases at J, leaving 14 bases unmatched. Germline-derived CDR1 and CDR2 are GTSNPN and SVGIG (reference sequence). CDR3 loop: CAWSRFRDRIADEQFF. CDR3 DNA: TGTGCCTGGAGTCGCTTTCGGGACAGGATCGCCGATGAGCAGTTCTTC.

The chain employs TRBV7-9 and TRBJ1-2; 7 positions match TRBD1. The CDR3 spans 15 residues. Germline values: CDR1 SEHNR, CDR2 FQNEAQ (reference sequence). V trimming: 2 bases; J trimming: 3 bases; junction bases outside the gene matches: 6. CDR3 sequence reads: CASSLLKQGDYGYTF. CDR3 nucleotides: TGTGCCAGCAGCTTACTGAAGCAGGGGGACTATGGCTACACCTTC.

V usage is TRBV30 and J usage is TRBJ1-1; TRBD1 aligns across 11 bases. This CDR3 contains 14 residues. The junction had 5 bases not matched to a gene; V was cut back by 1 base and J by 7 bases. Germline CDR1 and CDR2: GTSNPN and SVGIG (reference sequence). In DNA, the CDR3 is TGTGCCTGGAGTGGAGGGACAGGGGGGAATGAAGCTTTCTTT. This codes for CAWSGGTGGNEAFF.

This clone was counted a single time. The chain uses TRBV6-5 and TRBJ2-3; maybe TRBD1 (5 bases). Germline-derived CDR1 and CDR2 are MNHEY and SVGAGI. V gave up 6 bases and J gave up 4 bases, with 14 bases separating them. The CDR3 length is 14 residues. The CDR3: CASRSQVVADTQYF. CDR3 DNA sequence: TGTGCCAGCAGATCACAGGTCGTGGCAGATACGCAGTATTTT.

The rearrangement links TRBV19 to TRBJ2-7, with 10 bases aligning to TRBD1. V gave up 3 bases and J gave up 5 bases; unmatched junction bases: 1. Germline V gives CDR1 LNHDA, CDR2 SQIVND (reference sequence). The CDR3 has 13 amino acids. In DNA form, the CDR3 reads TGTGCCAGTAGTATGGGACAGGGGAACGAGCAGTACTTC. Amino acids: CASSMGQGNEQYF.

This chain links TRBV5-1 with TRBJ1-6; D not certain. The germline gives CDR1 SGHRS, CDR2 YFSETQ. Deletions cut 2 bases from V and 0 bases from J, with 9 bases between. CDR3 length: 16 amino acids. The CDR3 DNA is TGCGCCAGCAGCTTAGGGCCAAACTCCTATAATTCACCCCTCCACTTT. This codes for CASSLGPNSYNSPLHF.

This clone was counted a single time. This chain connects TRBV9 to TRBJ2-2; 7 nucleotides align to TRBD1. The CDR3 has 15 amino acids. V lost 2 bases and J lost 6; bases outside the gene matches: 7. The germline V gene has CDR1 SGDLS and CDR2 YYNGEE. CDR3 residues: CASSVGQTGAGELFF. DNA for the CDR3: TGTGCCAGCAGCGTCGGACAAACAGGGGCCGGGGAGCTGTTTTTT.

The sample holds one count of this clone. V gene TRBV29-1 combines with J gene TRBJ1-1; D perhaps matches TRBD1 (5 bases). V was clipped by 2 bases and J by 4 bases, with 8 bases between them. Germline V lookup: CDR1 SQVTM, CDR2 ANQGSEA. CDR3 length: 12 residues. CDR3 nucleotide sequence: TGCAGCGTTGAACAGGGTGGCACTGAAGCTTTCTTT. It translates to CSVEQGGTEAFF. Based on the CDR3 plus reference TRBV29-1 and TRBJ1-1, the full variable domain is SAVISQKPSRDICQRGTSLTIQCQVDSQVTMMFWYRQQPGQSLTLIATANQGSEATYESGFVIDKFPISRPNLTFSTLTVSNMSPEDSSIYLCSVEQGGTEAFFGQGTRLTVV.

The gene calls are TRBV11-2 and TRBJ2-2; the D gene is possibly TRBD1 (5 bases). The germline V and J ends were trimmed by 7 bases and 7 bases, with 10 bases remaining between them. The CDR3 spans 12 residues. Germline assignment: CDR1 SGHAT and CDR2 FQNNGV. The chain's CDR3 is CASNKGDGELFF. The CDR3 DNA reads TGTGCCAGCAACAAAGGGGACGGGGAGCTGTTTTTT.

The chain carries TRBV18 and TRBJ2-7; 7 bases map to TRBD2. J lost 3 bases, V lost 6 bases, and 17 bases had no gene match. Germline V lookup: CDR1 KGHSH, CDR2 LQKENI. The CDR3 has 17 amino acids. The CDR3 DNA follows: TGTGCCAGCTCTCATCCGGTTGGCGGGGGAGAAATCTACGAGCAGTACTTC. Amino acid sequence: CASSHPVGGGEIYEQYF.

This chain links TRBV18 with TRBJ2-5, with TRBD2 matching 8 bases. The V gene's germline CDR1 is KGHSH and CDR2 LQKENI. The V segment lost 1 base and the J segment 2 bases; nucleotides outside the gene matches: 3. This CDR3 contains 15 residues. CDR3 coding DNA: TGTGCCAGCTCACCACGGATAGCGGGGCAAGAGACCCAGTACTTC. It is translated as CASSPRIAGQETQYF.

The chain carries TRBV7-6 and TRBJ2-7; 7 nucleotides align to TRBD1. V shed 4 bases, J shed 5 bases, and the junction held 11 bases outside the gene matches. Germline CDR1 and CDR2: SGHVS and FNYEAQ. This CDR3 region has 15 residues. CDR3 residues: CASSSFDRERNEQYF. The CDR3 DNA sequence: TGTGCCAGCAGCTCCTTTGACAGGGAGAGGAACGAGCAGTACTTC.

The V call is TRBV6-6, the J call TRBJ1-2, with a tentative D call TRBD1 (5 bases). V lost 6 bases to trimming and J lost 3 bases, with 17 bases between them. The CDR3 loop spans 15 amino acids. CDR1 and CDR2 from the germline V gene are MNHNY and SVGAGI (reference sequence). CDR3 residues: CASSDGTDLDYGYTF. The CDR3 DNA follows: TGTGCCAGCAGCGACGGGACCGACCTTGACTATGGCTACACCTTC.